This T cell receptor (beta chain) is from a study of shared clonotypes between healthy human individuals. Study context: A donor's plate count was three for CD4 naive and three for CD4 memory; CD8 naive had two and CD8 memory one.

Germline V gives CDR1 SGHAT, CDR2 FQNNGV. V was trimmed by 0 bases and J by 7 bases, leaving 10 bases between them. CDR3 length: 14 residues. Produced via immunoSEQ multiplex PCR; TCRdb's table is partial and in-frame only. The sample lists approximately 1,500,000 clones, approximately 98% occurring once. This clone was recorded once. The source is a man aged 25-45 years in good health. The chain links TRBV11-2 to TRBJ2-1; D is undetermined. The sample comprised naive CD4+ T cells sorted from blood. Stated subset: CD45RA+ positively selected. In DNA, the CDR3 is TGTGCCAGCAGCTTAGAGCTTGGCATAAATGAGCAGTTCTTC. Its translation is CASSLELGINEQFF.